This T cell receptor (beta chain) was sequenced for a study of T cell repertoires in cytomegalovirus infection. The CDR3 loop spans 14 amino acids. V gave up 0 bases and J gave up 6 bases, with 9 bases separating them. Germline CDR1 reads SGHRS; CDR2 reads YFSETQ. This clonotype came up a few times. Using its own MiXCR run on the reads, TCRdb lists one record per CDR3 protein. The sample has hundreds of thousands of distinct CDR3 sequences; approximately 25% are singletons. This clonotype was sampled from a human donor in good health (CMV status not recorded). Some clones in this sample may be carry-over from other donors' samples. V gene TRBV5-1 combines with J gene TRBJ1-4, with a tentative D call TRBD1 (5 bases). What was sequenced was CD8+ T cells from PBMCs. The CDR3 spells CASSLEGIDEKLFF. As DNA, the CDR3 is TGCGCCAGCAGCTTGGAGGGGATCGATGAAAAACTGTTTTTT.